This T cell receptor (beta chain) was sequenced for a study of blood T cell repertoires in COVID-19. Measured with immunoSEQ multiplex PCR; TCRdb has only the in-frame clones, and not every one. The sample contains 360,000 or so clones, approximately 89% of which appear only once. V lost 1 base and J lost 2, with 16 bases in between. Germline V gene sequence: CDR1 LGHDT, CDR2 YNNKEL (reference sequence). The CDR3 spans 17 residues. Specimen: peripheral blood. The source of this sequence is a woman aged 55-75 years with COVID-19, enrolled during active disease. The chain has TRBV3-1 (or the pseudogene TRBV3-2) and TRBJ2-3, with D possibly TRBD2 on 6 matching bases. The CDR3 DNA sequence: TGTGCCAGCAGCCAAGGCGAGGCGGGGATATTCACAGATACGCAGTATTTT. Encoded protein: CASSQGEAGIFTDTQYF.